The 2 T cell receptor beta chains reported below all come from one sample, sequenced in a study of cytomegalovirus exposure and HLA in healthy donors. It was with 60 Vbeta and 13 Jbeta primers that the PCR ran. TCRdb's copy holds only in-frame clones and misses some; the assay was immunoSEQ multiplex PCR. The table includes about 150,000 clones, nearly 70% detected once. The sample consisted of PBMCs. These receptor sequences come from a man aged 30 to 45 in good health and CMV-seropositive.

This chain connects TRBV7-3 to TRBJ2-5; 9 positions agree with TRBD2. In germline, CDR1 is SGHTA, CDR2 FQGTGA. J was trimmed by 2 bases and V by 1 base; bases with no gene match: 5. The CDR3 is made up of 16 amino acids. CDR3 in DNA: TGTGCCAGCAGCTTAATTGCTCTAGCGGGGCAAGAGACCCAGTACTTC. This gives the protein CASSLIALAGQETQYF.

This clone was seen a few times. The genes are TRBV6-1 and TRBJ2-7, with D possibly matching TRBD2 (6 bases). The CDR3 is 15 amino acids. Germline-derived CDR1 and CDR2 are MNHNS and SASEGT. Trimming removed 2 bases from V and 0 bases from J, with 11 bases in between. CDR3 amino acids: CASSELSSDSYEQYF. Here the CDR3 DNA reads TGTGCCAGCAGTGAATTGTCTAGCGACTCCTACGAGCAGTACTTC.